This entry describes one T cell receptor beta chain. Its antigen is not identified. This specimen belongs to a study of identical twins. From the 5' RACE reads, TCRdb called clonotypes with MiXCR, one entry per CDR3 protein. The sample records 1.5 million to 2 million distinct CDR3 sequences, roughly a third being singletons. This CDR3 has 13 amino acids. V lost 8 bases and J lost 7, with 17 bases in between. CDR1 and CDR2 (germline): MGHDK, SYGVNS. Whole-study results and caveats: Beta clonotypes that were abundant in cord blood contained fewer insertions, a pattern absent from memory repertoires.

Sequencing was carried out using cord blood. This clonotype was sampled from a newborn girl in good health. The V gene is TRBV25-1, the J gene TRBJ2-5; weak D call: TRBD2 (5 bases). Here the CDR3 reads CASANTREGTQYF. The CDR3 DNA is TGTGCCAGCGCTAACACCCGCGAGGGGACCCAGTACTTC.